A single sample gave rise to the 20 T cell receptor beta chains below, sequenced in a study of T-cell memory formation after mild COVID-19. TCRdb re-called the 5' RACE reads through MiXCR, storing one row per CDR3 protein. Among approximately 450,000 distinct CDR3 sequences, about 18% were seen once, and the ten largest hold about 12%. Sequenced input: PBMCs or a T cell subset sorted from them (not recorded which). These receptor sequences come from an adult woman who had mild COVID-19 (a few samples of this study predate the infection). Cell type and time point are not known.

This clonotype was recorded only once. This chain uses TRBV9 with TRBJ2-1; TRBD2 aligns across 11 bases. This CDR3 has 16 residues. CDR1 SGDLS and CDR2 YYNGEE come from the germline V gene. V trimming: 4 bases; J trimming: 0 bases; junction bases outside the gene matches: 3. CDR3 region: CASSPLAGDSYNEQFF. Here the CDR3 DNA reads TGTGCCAGCAGCCCACTAGCGGGAGACTCCTACAATGAGCAGTTCTTC.

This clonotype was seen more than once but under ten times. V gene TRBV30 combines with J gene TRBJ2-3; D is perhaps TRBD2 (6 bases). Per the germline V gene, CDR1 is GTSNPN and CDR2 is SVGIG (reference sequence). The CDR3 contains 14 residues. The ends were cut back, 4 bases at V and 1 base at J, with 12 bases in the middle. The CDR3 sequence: CAWNGGRGTDTQYF. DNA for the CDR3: TGTGCCTGGAACGGGGGACGGGGCACAGATACGCAGTATTTT.

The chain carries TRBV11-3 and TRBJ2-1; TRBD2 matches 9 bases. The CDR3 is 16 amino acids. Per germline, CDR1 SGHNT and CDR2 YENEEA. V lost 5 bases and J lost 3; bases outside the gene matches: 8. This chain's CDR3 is CASSPRRLAVYNEQFF. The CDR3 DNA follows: TGTGCCAGCAGCCCTCGAAGACTAGCGGTCTACAATGAGCAGTTCTTC.

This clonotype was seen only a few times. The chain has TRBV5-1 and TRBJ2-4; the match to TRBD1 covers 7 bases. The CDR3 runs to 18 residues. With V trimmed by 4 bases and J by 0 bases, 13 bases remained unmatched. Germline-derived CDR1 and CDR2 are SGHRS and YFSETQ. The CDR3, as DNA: TGCGCCAGCAGCCTGACGTCCGGGACAGCTGTAGCCAAAAACATTCAGTACTTC. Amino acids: CASSLTSGTAVAKNIQYF.

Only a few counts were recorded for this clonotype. The CDR3 nucleotides read TGCAGTGCTAGGAGTCTACCGAGCTCCTACGAGCAGTACTTC. Translation gives CSARSLPSSYEQYF. The chain has TRBV20-1 and TRBJ2-7, with unresolved D. Germline values: CDR1 DFQATT, CDR2 SNEGSKA (reference sequence). The CDR3 is made up of 14 amino acids. Trimming pared 3 bases from V and 0 bases from J, leaving 12 bases between.

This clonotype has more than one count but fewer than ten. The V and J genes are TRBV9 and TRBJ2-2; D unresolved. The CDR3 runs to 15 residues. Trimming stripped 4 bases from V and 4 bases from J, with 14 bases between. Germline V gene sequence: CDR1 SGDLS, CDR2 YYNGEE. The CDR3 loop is CASSSSKRSTGELFF. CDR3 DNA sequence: TGTGCCAGCAGCTCCTCCAAGAGATCCACCGGGGAGCTGTTTTTT.

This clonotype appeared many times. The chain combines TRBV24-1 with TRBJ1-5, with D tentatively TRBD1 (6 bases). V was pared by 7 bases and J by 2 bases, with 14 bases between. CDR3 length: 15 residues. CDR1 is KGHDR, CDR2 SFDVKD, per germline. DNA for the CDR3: TGTGCCACCAGCGAAAGACAGGCGGGCAATCAGCCCCAGCATTTT. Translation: CATSERQAGNQPQHF.

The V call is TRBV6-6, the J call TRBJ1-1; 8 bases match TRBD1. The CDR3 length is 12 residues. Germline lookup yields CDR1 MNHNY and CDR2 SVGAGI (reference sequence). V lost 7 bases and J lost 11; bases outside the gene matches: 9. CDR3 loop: CASIQTGGGAFF. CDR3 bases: TGTGCCAGCATTCAAACAGGGGGGGGGGCTTTCTTT.

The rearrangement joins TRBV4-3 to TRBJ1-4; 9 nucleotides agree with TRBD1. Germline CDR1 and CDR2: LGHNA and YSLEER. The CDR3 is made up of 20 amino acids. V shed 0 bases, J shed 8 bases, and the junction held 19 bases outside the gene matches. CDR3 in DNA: TGCGCCAGCAGCCAAGATTTTTCGTCTGAGGGACAGGGACACCGAGAAAAACTGTTTTTT. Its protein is CASSQDFSSEGQGHREKLFF.

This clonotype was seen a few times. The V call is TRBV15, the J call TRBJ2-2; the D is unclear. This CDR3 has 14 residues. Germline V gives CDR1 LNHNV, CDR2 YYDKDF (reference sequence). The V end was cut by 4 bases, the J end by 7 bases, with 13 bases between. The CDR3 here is CATSNSPSGGELFF. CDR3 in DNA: TGTGCCACCAGCAACAGTCCCTCGGGCGGGGAGCTGTTTTTT.

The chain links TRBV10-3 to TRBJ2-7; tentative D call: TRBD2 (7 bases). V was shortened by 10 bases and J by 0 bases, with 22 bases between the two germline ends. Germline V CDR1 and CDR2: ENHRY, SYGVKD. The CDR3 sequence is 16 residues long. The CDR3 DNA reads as TGTGCCACACAGAGGGGGGGCTTAATCTCCTCCTACGAGCAGTACTTC. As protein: CATQRGGLISSYEQYF.

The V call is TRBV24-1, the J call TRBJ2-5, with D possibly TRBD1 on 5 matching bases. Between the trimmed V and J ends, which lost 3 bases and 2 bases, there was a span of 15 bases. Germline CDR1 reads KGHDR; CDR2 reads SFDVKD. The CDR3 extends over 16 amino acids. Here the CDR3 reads CATSDTATAPQETQYF. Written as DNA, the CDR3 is TGTGCCACCAGTGATACCGCGACAGCCCCACAAGAGACCCAGTACTTC.

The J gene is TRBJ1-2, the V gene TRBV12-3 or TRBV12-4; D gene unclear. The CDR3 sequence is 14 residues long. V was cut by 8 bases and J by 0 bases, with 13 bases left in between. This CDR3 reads CASGEGGSNYGYTF. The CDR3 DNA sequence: TGTGCCAGCGGAGAGGGAGGATCTAACTATGGCTACACCTTC.

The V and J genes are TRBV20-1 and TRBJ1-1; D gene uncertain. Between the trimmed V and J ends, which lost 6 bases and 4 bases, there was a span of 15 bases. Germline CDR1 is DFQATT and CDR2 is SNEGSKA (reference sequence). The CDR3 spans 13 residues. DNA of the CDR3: TGCAGTGCCCCCATCGCCCGGAGCACTGAAGCTTTCTTT. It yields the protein CSAPIARSTEAFF.

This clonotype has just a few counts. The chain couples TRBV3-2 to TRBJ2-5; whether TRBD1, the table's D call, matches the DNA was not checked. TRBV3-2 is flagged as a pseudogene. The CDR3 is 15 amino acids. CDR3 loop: CASSPRRLAGETQYF. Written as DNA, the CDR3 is TGTGCCAGCAGCCCCCGGAGGTTAGCAGGGGAGACCCAGTACTTC.

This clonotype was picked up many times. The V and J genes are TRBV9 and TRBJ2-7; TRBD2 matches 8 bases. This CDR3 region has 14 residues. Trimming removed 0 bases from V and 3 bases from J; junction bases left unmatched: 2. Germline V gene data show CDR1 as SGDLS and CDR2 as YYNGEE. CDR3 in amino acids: CASSVGTSGYEQYF. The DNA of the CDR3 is TGTGCCAGCAGCGTAGGTACTAGCGGCTACGAGCAGTACTTC.

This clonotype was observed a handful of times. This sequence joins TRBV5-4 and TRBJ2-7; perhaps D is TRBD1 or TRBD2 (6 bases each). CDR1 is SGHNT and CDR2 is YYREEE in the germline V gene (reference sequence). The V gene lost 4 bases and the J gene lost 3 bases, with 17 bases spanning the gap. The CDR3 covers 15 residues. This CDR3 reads CASSVRGAGNYEQYF. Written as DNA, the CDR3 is TGTGCCAGCAGCGTCAGGGGAGCGGGCAACTACGAGCAGTACTTC.

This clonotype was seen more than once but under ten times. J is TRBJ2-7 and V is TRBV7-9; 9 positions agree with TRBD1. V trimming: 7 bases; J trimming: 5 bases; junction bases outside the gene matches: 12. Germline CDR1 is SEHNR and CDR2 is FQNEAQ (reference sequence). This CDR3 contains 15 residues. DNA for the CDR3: TGTGCCAGCACCCCCAAGGACAGGGGTGGCCACGAGCAGTACTTC. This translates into CASTPKDRGGHEQYF.

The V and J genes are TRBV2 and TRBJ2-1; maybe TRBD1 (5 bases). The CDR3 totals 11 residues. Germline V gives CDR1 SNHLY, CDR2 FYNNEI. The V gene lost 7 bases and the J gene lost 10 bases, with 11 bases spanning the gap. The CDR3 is CASMQGWEQFF. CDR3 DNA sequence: TGTGCCAGCATGCAGGGTTGGGAGCAGTTCTTC.

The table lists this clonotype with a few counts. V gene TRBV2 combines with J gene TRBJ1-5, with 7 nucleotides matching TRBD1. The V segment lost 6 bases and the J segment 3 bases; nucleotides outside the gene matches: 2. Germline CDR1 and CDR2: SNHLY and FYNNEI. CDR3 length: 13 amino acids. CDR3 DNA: TGTGCCAGCAGAGGGACAGTCAATCAGCCCCAGCATTTT. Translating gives CASRGTVNQPQHF.